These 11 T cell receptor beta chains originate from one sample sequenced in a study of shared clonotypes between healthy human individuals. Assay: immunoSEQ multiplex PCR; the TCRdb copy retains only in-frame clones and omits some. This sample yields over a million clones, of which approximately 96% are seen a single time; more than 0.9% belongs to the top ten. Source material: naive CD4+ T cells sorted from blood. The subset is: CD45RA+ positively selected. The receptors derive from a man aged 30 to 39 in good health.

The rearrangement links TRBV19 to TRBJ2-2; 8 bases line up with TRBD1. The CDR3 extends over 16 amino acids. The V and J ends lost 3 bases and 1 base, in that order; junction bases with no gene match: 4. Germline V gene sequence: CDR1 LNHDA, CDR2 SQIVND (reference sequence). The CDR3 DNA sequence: TGTGCCAGTAGTATTTTCGGGACAGGGAACACCGGGGAGCTGTTTTTT. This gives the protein CASSIFGTGNTGELFF.

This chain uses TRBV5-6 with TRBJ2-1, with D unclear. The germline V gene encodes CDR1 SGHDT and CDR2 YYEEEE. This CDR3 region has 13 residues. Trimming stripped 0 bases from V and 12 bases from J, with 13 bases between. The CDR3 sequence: CASSLVIGKGQFF. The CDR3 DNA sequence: TGTGCCAGCAGCTTGGTTATAGGGAAAGGGCAGTTCTTC.

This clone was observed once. Here the CDR3 reads CASSRPGLAGDSAGELFF. The CDR3 DNA reads TGTGCCAGCAGCCGCCCCGGACTAGCGGGAGATTCGGCCGGGGAGCTGTTTTTT. The J gene is TRBJ2-2, the V gene TRBV5-4; TRBD2 matches at 13 bases. V was clipped by 4 bases and J by 6 bases; unmatched bases: 12. This CDR3 contains 18 residues. Germline assignment: CDR1 SGHNT and CDR2 YYREEE (reference sequence).

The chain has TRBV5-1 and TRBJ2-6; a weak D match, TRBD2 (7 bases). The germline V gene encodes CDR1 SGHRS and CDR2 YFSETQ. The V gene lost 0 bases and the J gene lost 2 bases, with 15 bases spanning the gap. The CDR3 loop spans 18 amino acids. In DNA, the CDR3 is TGCGCCAGCAGCTTGGACGGGGGGCATACAACTGGGGCCAACGTCCTGACTTTC. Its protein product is CASSLDGGHTTGANVLTF.

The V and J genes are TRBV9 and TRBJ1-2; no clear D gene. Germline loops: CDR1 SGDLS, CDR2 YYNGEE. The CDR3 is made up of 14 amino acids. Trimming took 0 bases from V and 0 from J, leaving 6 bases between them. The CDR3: CASSVDPANYGYTF. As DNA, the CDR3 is TGTGCCAGCAGCGTAGATCCAGCTAACTATGGCTACACCTTC.

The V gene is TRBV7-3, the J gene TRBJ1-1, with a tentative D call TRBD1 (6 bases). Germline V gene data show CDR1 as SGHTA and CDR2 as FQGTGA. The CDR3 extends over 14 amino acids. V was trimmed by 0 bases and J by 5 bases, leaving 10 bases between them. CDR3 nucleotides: TGTGCCAGCAGCTTAACACCAAGGGGGACTGAAGCTTTCTTT. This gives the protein CASSLTPRGTEAFF. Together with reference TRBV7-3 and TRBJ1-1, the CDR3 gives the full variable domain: GAGVSQTPSNKVTEKGKYVELRCDPISGHTALYWYRQSLGQGPEFLIYFQGTGAADDSGLPNDRFFAVRPEGSVSTLKIQRTERGDSAVYLCASSLTPRGTEAFFGQGTRLTVV.

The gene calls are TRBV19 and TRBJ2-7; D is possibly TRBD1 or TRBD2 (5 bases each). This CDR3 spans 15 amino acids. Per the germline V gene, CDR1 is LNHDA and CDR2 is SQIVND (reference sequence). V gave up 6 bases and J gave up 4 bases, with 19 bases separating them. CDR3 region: CASRNPGRGVYEQYF. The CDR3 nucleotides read TGTGCCAGTAGGAATCCGGGACGGGGAGTTTACGAGCAGTACTTC.

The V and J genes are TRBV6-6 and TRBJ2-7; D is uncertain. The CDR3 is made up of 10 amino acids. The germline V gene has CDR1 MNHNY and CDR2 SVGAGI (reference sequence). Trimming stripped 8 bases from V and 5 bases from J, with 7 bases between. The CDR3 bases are TGTGCCAGCGGCATTAACGAGCAGTACTTC. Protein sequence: CASGINEQYF.

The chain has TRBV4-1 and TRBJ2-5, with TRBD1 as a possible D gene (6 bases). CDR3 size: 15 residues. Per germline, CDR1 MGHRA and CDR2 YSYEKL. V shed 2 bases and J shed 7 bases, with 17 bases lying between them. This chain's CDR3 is CASSQKTGNFGTQYF. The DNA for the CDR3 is TGCGCCAGCAGCCAAAAGACAGGCAATTTCGGGACCCAGTACTTC.

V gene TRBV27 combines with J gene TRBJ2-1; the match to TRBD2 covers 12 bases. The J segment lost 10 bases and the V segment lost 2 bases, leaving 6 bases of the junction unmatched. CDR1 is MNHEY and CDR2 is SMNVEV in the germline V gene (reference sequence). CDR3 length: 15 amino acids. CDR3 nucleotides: TGTGCCAGCAGTTTACTAGCGGGAGGGCGGGGAGAGCAGTTCTTC. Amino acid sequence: CASSLLAGGRGEQFF.

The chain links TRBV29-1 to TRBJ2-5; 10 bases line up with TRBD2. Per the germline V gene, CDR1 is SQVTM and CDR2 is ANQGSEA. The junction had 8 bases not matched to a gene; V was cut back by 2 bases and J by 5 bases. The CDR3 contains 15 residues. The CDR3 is CSVETSGNFGETQYF. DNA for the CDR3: TGCAGCGTTGAAACTAGCGGGAATTTCGGGGAGACCCAGTACTTC.